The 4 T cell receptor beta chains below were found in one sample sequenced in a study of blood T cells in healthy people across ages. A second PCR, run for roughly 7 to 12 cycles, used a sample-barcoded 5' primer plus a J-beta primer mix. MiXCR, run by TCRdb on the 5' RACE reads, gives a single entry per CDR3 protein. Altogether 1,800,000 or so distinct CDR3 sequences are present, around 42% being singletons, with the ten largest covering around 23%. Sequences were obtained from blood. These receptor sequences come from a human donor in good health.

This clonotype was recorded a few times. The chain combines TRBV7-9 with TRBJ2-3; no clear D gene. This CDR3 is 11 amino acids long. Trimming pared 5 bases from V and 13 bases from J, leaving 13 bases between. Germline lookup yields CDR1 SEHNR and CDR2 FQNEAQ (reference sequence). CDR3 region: CASSLQEIEYF. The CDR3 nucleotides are TGTGCCAGCAGCCTCCAAGAGATCGAGTATTTT.

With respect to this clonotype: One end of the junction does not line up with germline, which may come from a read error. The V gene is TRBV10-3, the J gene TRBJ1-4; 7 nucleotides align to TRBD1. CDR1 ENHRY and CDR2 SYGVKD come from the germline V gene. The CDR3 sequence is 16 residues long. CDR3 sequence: CAISDLPGGSNERLFF. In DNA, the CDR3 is TGTGCCATCAGTGACCTACCAGGGGGAAGTAATGAAAGACTGTTTTTT.

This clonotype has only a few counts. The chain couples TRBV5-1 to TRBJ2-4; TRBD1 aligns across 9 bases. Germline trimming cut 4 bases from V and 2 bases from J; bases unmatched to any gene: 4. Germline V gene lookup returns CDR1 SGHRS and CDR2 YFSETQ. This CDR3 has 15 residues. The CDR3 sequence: CASSAGQGTKNIQYF. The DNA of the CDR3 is TGCGCCAGCAGCGCCGGACAGGGGACCAAAAACATTCAGTACTTC.

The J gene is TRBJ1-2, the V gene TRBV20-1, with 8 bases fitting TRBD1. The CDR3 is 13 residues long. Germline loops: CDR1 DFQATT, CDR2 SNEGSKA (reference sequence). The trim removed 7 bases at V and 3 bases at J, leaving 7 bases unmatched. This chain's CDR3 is CSVPDREDYGYTF. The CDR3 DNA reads TGCAGTGTCCCGGACAGGGAGGACTATGGCTACACCTTC.